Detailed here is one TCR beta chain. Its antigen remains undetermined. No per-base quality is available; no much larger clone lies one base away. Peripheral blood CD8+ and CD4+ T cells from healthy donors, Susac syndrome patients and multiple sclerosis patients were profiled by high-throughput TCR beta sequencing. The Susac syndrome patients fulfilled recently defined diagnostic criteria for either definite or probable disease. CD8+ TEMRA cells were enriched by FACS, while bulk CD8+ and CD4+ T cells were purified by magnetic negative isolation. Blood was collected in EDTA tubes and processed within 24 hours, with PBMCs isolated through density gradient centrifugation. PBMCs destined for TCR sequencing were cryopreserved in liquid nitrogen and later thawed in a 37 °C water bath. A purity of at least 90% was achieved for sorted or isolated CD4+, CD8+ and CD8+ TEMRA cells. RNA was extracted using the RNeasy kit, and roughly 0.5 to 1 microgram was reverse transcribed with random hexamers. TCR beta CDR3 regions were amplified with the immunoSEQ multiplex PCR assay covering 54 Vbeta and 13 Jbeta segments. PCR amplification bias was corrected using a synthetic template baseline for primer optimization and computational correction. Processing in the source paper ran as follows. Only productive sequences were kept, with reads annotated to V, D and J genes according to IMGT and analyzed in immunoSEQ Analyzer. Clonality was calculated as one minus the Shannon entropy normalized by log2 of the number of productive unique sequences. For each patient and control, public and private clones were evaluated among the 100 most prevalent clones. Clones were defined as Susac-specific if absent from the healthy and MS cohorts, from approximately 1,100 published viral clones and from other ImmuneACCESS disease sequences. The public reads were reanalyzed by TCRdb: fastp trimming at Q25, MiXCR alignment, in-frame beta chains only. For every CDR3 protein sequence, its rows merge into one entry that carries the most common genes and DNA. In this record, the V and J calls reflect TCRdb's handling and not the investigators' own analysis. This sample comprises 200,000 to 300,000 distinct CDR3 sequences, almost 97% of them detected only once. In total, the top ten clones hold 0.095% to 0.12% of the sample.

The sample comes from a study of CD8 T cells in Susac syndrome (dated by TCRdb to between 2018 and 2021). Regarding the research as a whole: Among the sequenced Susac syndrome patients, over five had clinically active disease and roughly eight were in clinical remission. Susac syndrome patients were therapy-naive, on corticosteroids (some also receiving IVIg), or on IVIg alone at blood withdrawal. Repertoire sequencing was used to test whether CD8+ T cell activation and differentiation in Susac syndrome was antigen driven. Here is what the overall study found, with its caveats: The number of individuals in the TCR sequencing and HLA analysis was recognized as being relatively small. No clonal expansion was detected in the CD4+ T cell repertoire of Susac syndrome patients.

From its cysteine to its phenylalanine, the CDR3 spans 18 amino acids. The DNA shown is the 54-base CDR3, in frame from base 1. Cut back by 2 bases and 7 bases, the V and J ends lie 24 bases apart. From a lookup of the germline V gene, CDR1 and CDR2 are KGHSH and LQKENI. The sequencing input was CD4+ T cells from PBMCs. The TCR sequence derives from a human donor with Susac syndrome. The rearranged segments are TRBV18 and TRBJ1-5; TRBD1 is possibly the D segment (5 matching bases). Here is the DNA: TGTGCCAGCTCACCAGATGGCCAGGGCACCAACTGGGTACAGCCCCAGCATTTT. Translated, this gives CASSPDGQGTNWVQPQHF.